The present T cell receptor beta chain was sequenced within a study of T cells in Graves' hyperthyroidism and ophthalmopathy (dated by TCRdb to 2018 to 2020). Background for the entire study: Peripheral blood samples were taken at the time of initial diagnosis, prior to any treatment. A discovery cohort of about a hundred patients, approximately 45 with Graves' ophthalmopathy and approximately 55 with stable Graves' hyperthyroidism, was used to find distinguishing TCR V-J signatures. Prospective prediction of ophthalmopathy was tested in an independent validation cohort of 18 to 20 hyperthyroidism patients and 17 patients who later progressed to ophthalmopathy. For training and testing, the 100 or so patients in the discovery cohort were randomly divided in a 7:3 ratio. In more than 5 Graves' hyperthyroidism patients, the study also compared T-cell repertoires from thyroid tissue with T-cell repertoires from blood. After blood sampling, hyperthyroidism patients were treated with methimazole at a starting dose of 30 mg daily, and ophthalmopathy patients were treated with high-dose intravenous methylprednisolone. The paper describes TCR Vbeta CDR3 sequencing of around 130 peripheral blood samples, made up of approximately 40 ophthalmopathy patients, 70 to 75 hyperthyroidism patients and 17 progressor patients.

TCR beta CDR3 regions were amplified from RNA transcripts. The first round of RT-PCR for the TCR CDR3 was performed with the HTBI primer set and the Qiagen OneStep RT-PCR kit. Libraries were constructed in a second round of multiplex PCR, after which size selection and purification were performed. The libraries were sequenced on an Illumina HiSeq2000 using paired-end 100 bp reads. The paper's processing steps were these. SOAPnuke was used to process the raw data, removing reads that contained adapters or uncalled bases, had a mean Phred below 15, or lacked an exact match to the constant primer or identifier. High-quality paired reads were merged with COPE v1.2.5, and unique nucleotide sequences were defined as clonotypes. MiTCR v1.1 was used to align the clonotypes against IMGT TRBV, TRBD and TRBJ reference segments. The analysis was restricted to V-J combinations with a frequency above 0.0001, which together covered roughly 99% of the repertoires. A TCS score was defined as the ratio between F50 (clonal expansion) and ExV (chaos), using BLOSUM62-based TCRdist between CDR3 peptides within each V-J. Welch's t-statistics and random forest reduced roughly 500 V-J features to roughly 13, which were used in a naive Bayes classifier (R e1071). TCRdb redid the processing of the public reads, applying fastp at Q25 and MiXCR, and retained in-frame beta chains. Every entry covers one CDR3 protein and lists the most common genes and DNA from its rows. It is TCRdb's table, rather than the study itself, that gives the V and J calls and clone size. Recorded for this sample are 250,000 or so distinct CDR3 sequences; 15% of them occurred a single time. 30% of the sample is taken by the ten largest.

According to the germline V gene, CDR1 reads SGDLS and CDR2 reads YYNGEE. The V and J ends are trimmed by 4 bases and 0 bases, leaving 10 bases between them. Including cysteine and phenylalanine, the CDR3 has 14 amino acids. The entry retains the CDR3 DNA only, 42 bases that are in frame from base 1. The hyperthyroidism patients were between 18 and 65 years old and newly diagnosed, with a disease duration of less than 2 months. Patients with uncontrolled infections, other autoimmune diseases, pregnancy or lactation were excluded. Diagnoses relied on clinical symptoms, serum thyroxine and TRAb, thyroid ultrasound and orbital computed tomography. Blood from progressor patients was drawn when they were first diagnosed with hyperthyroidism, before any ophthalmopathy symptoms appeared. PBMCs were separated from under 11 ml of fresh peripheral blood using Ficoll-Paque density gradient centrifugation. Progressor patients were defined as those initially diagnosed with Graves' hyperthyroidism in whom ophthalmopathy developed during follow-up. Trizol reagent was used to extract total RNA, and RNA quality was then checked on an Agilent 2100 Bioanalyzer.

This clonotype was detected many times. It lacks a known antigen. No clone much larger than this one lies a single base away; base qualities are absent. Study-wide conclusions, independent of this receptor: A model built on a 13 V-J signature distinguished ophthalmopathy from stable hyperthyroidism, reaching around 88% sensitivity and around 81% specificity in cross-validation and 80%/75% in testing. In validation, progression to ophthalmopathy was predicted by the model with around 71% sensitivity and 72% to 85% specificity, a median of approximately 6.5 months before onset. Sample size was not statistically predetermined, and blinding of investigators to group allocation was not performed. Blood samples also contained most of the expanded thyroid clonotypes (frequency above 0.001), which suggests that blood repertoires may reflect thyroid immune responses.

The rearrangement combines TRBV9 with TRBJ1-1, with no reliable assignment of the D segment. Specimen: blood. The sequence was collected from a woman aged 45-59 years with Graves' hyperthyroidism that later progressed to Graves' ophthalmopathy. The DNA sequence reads TGTGCCAGCAGCCCACGTAACATGAACACTGAAGCTTTCTTT. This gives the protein CASSPRNMNTEAFF.